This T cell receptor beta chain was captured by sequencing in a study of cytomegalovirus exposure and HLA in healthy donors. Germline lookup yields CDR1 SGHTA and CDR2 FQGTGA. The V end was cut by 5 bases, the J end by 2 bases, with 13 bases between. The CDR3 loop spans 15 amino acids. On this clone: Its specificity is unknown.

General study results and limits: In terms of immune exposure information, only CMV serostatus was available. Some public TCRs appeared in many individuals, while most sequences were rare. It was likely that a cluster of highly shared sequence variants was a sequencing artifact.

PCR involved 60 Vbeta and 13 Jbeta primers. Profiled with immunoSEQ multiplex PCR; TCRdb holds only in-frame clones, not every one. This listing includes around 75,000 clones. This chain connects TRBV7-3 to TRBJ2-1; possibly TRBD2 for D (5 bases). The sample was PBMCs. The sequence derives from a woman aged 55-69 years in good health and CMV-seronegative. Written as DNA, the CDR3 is TGTGCCAGCAGCCCACTAGAGTCCCCCTACAATGAGCAGTTCTTC. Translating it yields CASSPLESPYNEQFF.